Listed below are T cell receptor beta chains from one sample, sequenced in a study of cytomegalovirus exposure and HLA in healthy donors. Profiling relied on immunoSEQ multiplex PCR, and the TCRdb table lists in-frame clones only, not all of them. Of over 100,000 clones listed, more than 65% are singletons. Sequencing input: PBMCs. These receptors were taken from a woman aged 25 to 45 in good health and CMV-seronegative. Each CDR3 is given without its conserved first and last residue. D genes are given only for firm matches. Only some rows state a clone size, as once, few, many or a class for expanded clones.

clone_size d_call v_call cdr3_aa
few TRBD2 TRBV4-1 ASSQERLAVDEQF
once - TRBV27 ASRDSSVVGENTEAF
- TRBD1 TRBV6-1 ASLPTGMNTEAF
- - TRBV27 ASSYSVPTNEKLF
- TRBD1 TRBV19 ASSIGPGQGVGYTEAF
few - TRBV6-5 ASRPTWSVTEAF
- - TRBV29-1 SVPAGGDYNEQF
- - TRBV6-1 ASSVDSLYGYT
- - TRBV6-5 ASSYIRGSETQY
few - TRBV7-9 ASSQGTEIYGYT
once - TRBV7-9 ASSLGVEGSQY
- - TRBV27 ASSLSASYEQY
- - TRBV28 ASRQEQGHGELF
- - TRBV7-2 ASSSAPVQPQH
- - TRBV30 AWSGVDEKLF
- - TRBV2 ASSGTASRYYT
once - TRBV30 AWSVWAPGQAEATQY
- TRBD1 TRBV6-1 ASSLKQGAAQPQH
- TRBD1 TRBV5-6 ASSLDWGQGYGYT
- - TRBV14 ASSRTRTGTGTDTQY
- TRBD2 TRBV6-1 ASKAGVSNTQY
- - TRBV5-1 ASSLRSGLNTEAF
- TRBD1 TRBV6-1 ASKEGAPRNTEAF
few - TRBV11-2 ASSFREPPGEQF
- TRBD1 TRBV9 ASSPSGTGWNTGELF
- - TRBV30 ACSDSATNEKLF
once TRBD2 TRBV7-9 ASSPLAGGSGGDEQF
- TRBD1 TRBV18 ASSPPGQEDTEAF
- TRBD2 TRBV7-2 ASSPQRGGPGELF
- TRBD1 TRBV15 ATSEDRGTGQPQH
few - TRBV5-1 ASSNSQGLGEAF
once - TRBV30 AWNGLDLANTEAF
once - TRBV5-8 ASSLDGRTSLGYT
once - TRBV7-2 ASSLVGSQREKLF
- - TRBV30 AWSREGLPYGYT
few - TRBV6-5 ASSTTQGTIGYT
- TRBD2 TRBV6-6 ASSSTSGSTQY
- - TRBV29-1 SVAVRGGTGELF
- TRBD2 TRBV2 ASRTTSGSGNEQF
- TRBD1 TRBV30 AWSAGTGLDNEKLF
- - TRBV27 ASSFQGPYEQY
- - TRBV19 ASSISLAGSYEQY
- - TRBV6-1 ASTPTETVYGYT
- TRBD2 TRBV5-6 ASSFLGTSFPDTQY
- - TRBV28 ASREPNYGYT
- - TRBV30 AWSVLTENYGYT
- TRBD1 TRBV10-3 AISESTGTANTEAF
- - TRBV19 ASSISPWQYGYT
- - TRBV7-9 ASSPGLRTVVGPEAF
few TRBD1 TRBV30 AWSVGAGGSEKLF
- - TRBV11-2 ASSSFGLTRGEKLF
- - TRBV6-5 ASSYSTERIGTEAF
- TRBD2 TRBV6-4 ASNRTSAPDGANVLT
- TRBD2 TRBV7-8 ASRRGRGGASQETQY
- - TRBV9 ASSVAIGQLNYGYT
- TRBD2 TRBV30 AWGGNRNEREEQY
- - TRBV7-9 SSTLIGQISGGEQY